The rows below give T cell receptor beta chains drawn from one sample of a study of T-cell reconstitution after alpha-beta-depleted transplantation in children. Using its own MiXCR run on the PCR reads, TCRdb lists one record per CDR3 protein. Counted here are around 100,000 distinct CDR3 sequences, 7% to 8% occurring once; the ten biggest clones make up less than 20%. Sequenced here: PBMCs, sampled before TCRalphabeta/CD19-depleted stem cell transplant. These receptor sequences come from a boy between 2 and 10 years old with acute lymphoblastic leukemia, due to receive a stem cell transplant. The CDR3 runs from the conserved cysteine through the conserved F or W.

v_gene: TRBV19; j_gene: TRBJ1-4; CDR3aa: CASSMGQGF
v_gene: TRBV7-9; j_gene: TRBJ2-7; CDR3aa: CASSLLTSYEQYF
v_gene: TRBV20-1; j_gene: TRBJ1-1; CDR3aa: CRVRGANTEAFF
v_gene: TRBV7-8; j_gene: TRBJ2-2; CDR3aa: CASSSYRETGELFF
v_gene: TRBV11-1; j_gene: TRBJ2-2; CDR3aa: CASSFPTPHLDRGEPGELFF
v_gene: TRBV12-3/TRBV12-4; j_gene: TRBJ2-4; CDR3aa: CASSRTGIGTKNIQYF
v_gene: TRBV4-1; j_gene: TRBJ1-1; CDR3aa: CASSQDPGGDPTEAFF
v_gene: TRBV7-8; j_gene: TRBJ2-5; CDR3aa: CASSHDRPGLATQYF
v_gene: TRBV7-9; j_gene: TRBJ2-3; CDR3aa: CASVPGGGHVSPEYF
v_gene: TRBV25-1; j_gene: TRBJ1-4; CDR3aa: CASSEFGGVGVEKLFF
v_gene: TRBV5-1; j_gene: TRBJ1-4; CDR3aa: CASSPEGIEKLFF
v_gene: TRBV25-1; j_gene: TRBJ2-7; CDR3aa: CASSEWGEQYF
v_gene: TRBV7-2; j_gene: TRBJ1-2; CDR3aa: CASSLRTGGYGYTF
v_gene: TRBV7-2; j_gene: TRBJ2-1; CDR3aa: CASSLAKGLAVNEQFF
v_gene: TRBV3-1; j_gene: TRBJ2-1; CDR3aa: CASSQEGALRGRPNNEQFF
v_gene: TRBV18; j_gene: TRBJ2-2; CDR3aa: CASSPRDRVLNTGELFF
v_gene: TRBV12-3/TRBV12-4; j_gene: TRBJ1-3; CDR3aa: CASSLAFSETGGNTIYF
v_gene: TRBV20-1; j_gene: TRBJ1-2; CDR3aa: CSALLERSYGYTF
v_gene: TRBV6-4; j_gene: TRBJ2-3; CDR3aa: CASSLTGSVDTQYF
v_gene: TRBV5-1; j_gene: TRBJ2-7; CDR3aa: CASSSDGAYEQYF
v_gene: TRBV7-9; j_gene: TRBJ1-1; CDR3aa: CASSLSGMSTEAFF
v_gene: TRBV6-5; j_gene: TRBJ2-1; CDR3aa: CASSRTSGGARHNEQFF
v_gene: TRBV20-1; j_gene: TRBJ1-2; CDR3aa: CSAREGYTF
v_gene: TRBV19; j_gene: TRBJ1-4; CDR3aa: CASSNSFTKLFF
v_gene: TRBV4-2; j_gene: TRBJ1-1; CDR3aa: CASSQYFGAPMNTEAFF
v_gene: TRBV27; j_gene: TRBJ2-3; CDR3aa: CASSLGFGSSTDTQYF
v_gene: TRBV9; j_gene: TRBJ1-1; CDR3aa: CASSVGGRASTEAFF
v_gene: TRBV12-3/TRBV12-4; j_gene: TRBJ1-6; CDR3aa: CASRAGQGSPLHF
v_gene: TRBV6-5; j_gene: TRBJ1-1; CDR3aa: CASNPTGSAEAFF
v_gene: TRBV7-2; j_gene: TRBJ2-6; CDR3aa: CASSLLLTGANVLTF
v_gene: TRBV11-2; j_gene: TRBJ2-3; CDR3aa: CASRLIRGGGGDTQYF
v_gene: TRBV5-1; j_gene: TRBJ1-2; CDR3aa: CASSREGGYGYTF
v_gene: TRBV28; j_gene: TRBJ1-5; CDR3aa: CASSFGGEGQPQHF
v_gene: TRBV10-3; j_gene: TRBJ2-6; CDR3aa: CPISRTLISGADSGANVLTF
v_gene: TRBV6-2/TRBV6-3; j_gene: TRBJ2-2; CDR3aa: CASSYSRPTDETGELFF
v_gene: TRBV28; j_gene: TRBJ1-4; CDR3aa: CASSLSGSGNEKLFF
v_gene: TRBV5-1; j_gene: TRBJ1-1; CDR3aa: CASSRGTGRGTEAFF
v_gene: TRBV7-9; j_gene: TRBJ1-3; CDR3aa: CASSFYRDSGNTIYF
v_gene: TRBV4-3; j_gene: TRBJ1-2; CDR3aa: CASSQDGEGTGYGYTF
v_gene: TRBV10-3; j_gene: TRBJ2-3; CDR3aa: CAISTQDTQYF
v_gene: TRBV4-3; j_gene: TRBJ1-1; CDR3aa: CASSQDHLRWTEAFF
v_gene: TRBV2; j_gene: TRBJ2-1; CDR3aa: CASSEDRGWAHEQFF